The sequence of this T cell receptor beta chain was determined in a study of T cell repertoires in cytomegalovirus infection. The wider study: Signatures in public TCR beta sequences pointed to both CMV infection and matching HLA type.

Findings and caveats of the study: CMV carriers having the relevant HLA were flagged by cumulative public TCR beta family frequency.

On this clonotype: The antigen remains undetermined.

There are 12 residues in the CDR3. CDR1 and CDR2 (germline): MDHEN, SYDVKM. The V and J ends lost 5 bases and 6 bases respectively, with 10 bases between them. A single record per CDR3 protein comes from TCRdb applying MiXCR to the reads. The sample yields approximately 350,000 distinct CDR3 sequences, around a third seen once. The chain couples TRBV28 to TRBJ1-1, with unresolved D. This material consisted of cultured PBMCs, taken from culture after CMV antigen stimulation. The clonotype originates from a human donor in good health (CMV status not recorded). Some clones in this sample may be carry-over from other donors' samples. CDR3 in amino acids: CASSGYPPEAFF. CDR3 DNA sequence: TGTGCCAGCAGTGGGTACCCCCCTGAAGCTTTCTTT.